This entry features one T cell receptor (beta chain) sequence. Antigen: not known. This sample is drawn from a study of response to subunit inactivated influenza vaccine. Each CDR3 protein gets one entry after TCRdb re-called the RT-PCR reads with MiXCR. The table includes approximately 570,000 distinct CDR3 sequences, roughly 8.2% detected once. Whole-study results and caveats: There was a suggestion from the authors that each seasonal influenza vaccination recruits few new T cells.

The CDR3 contains 18 residues. Trimming took off 5 bases at V and 0 bases at J, with 20 bases between the two ends. The source is a man between 50 and 75 years old who received an inactivated influenza vaccine. The starting material was PBMCs from blood, obtained around 25 months after vaccination. The V and J genes are TRBV12-3 or TRBV12-4 and TRBJ2-1, with D maybe TRBD2 (7 bases). The CDR3, as DNA: TGTGCCAGCAGTCCGGGGGCGGGGGCTATCAGCTCCTACAATGAGCAGTTCTTC. Translated: CASSPGAGAISSYNEQFF.